Described below is a single T cell receptor beta chain sequence and its context. Study processing details: Quantification of nucleated cells was approximated via reference gene primer amplification. Using immunoSEQ multiplex PCR, the repertoire was profiled, and TCRdb retains in-frame clones only, with some absent. The D gene and trimming were derived from the DNA, and the V and J assignments and clone size from that table. The sample yields around 72,000 clones, around 76% seen once. These data are taken from a study of blood T cell repertoires in COVID-19. Study at large: COVID-19 samples from acute and convalescent phases originated in the United States, Italy and Spain. In each case, the material was cDNA or gDNA derived from T cells, B-cell-depleted T cells, or PBMCs.

The CDR3 contains 15 residues. Material for sequencing was peripheral blood. The sequence derives from a human donor in a cohort sampled during active COVID-19. This chain connects TRBV12-1 to TRBJ2-7; the DNA was not used to check the table's D call, TRBD1. TRBV12-1 is a known pseudogene. This chain's CDR3 is CASSPFGQFSYEQYF. The CDR3 nucleotides are TGTGCCAGCAGCCCTTTTGGCCAGTTCTCCTACGAGCAGTACTTC.